This T cell receptor (beta chain) was found in a study of T cells after posttransplantation cyclophosphamide. The study's findings and limits: TRB clonality was highly associated with recipient CMV seropositivity and reactivation.

The method was immunoSEQ multiplex PCR; TCRdb's version includes in-frame clones alone and lacks a portion of them. The sample contains approximately 27,000 clones, none of them singletons. This clone was seen repeatedly, ten times or more. Its antigen is not identified. This CDR3 is 13 amino acids long. The V and J ends lost 7 bases and 5 bases respectively, with 14 bases between them. Germline V gene data show CDR1 as SNHLY and CDR2 as FYNNEI. This receptor was obtained from a man aged 45-65 years in good health, CMV-negative, and a related stem cell transplant donor. The sequenced material came from PBMCs. This chain links TRBV2 with TRBJ1-1, with D tentatively TRBD1 (5 bases). This chain's CDR3 is CASMNRGITEAFF. The DNA for the CDR3 is TGTGCCAGCATGAATCGGGGGATAACTGAAGCTTTCTTT. Drawing the rest from reference TRBV2 and TRBJ1-1, the complete variable domain is EPEVTQTPSHQVTQMGQEVILRCVPISNHLYFYWYRQILGQKVEFLVSFYNNEISEKSEIFDDQFSVERPDGSNFTLKIRSTKLEDSAMYFCASMNRGITEAFFGQGTRLTVV.